The T cell receptor (beta chain) under discussion was sequenced for a study of T cells in Graves' hyperthyroidism and ophthalmopathy. For the study at large: Peripheral blood was acquired at first diagnosis, ahead of any therapy whatsoever. Overall study findings and caveats: Clonotypes that were expanded in thyroid above 0.001 mostly appeared in blood too.

Germline loops: CDR1 MDHEN, CDR2 SYDVKM. The CDR3 totals 15 residues. Trimming cost V 6 bases and J 4 bases; bases outside gene matches: 8. There were TCR beta CDR3 regions amplified from RNA transcripts. HTBI primers were the set used in a first-round RT-PCR of the TCR CDR3. TCRdb called the multiplex PCR reads again in MiXCR, with one record for every CDR3 protein. The sample has approximately 690,000 distinct CDR3 sequences; roughly 14% are singletons. Details on this clonotype: Its antigen is not identified.

This sequence was found in a woman aged 45 to 65 with Graves' ophthalmopathy. The sequencing input was blood. The chain is built from TRBV28 and TRBJ1-5, with 8 bases identical to TRBD1. In nucleotides, the CDR3 is TGTGCCAGCAGAAGAGGACAGGGATGGAATCAGCCCCAGCATTTT. Its protein is CASRRGQGWNQPQHF.